This TCR beta chain was sequenced in a study of cytomegalovirus exposure and HLA in healthy donors. Study-wide context: Approximately 85 million unique TCRs from HLA-typed donors made up an early data release. Study-wide points: About 150 TCR beta chains were listed as cytomegalovirus-associated.

Remarks on this clone: Its specificity is not known.

Germline V CDR1 and CDR2: MDHEN, SYDVKM. This CDR3 is 14 amino acids long. Trimming removed 5 bases at V and 7 bases at J, with 17 bases between. The PCR was carried out with 60 Vbeta primers and 13 Jbeta primers. Profiled with immunoSEQ multiplex PCR; TCRdb holds only in-frame clones, not every one. This sample has under 200,000 clones, with 60% to 80% found just once. The specimen sequenced was PBMCs. The chain employs TRBV28 and TRBJ1-2; D may be TRBD1 (6 bases). The origin of this receptor is a man aged 45-60 years in good health and CMV-seropositive. The CDR3 region is CASSPTDRLGGYTF. The CDR3, as DNA: TGTGCCAGCAGTCCGACCGACAGGCTCGGTGGCTACACCTTC.